This entry describes one TCR beta chain. Antigen: not known. These data come from a study of cytomegalovirus exposure and HLA in healthy donors. Background on the study: Genotyping showed less than 85% of roughly 390 donors falling in the Caucasian-associated ancestry cluster. Study outcomes and limitations: After further analysis at a later stage, roughly 16,000 TCR beta sequences were associated with HLA alleles at 0.05 false discovery rate. Many donors carried some public TCRs, although rarity characterized most TCR sequences.

The study ran its PCR with 60 Vbeta and 13 Jbeta primers. Original processing notes: Per a later analysis, the number of unique TCR beta chains was some 75 million, of which about 11 million were shared. Measured with immunoSEQ multiplex PCR; TCRdb has only the in-frame clones, and not every one. V and J calls and clone size are those listed in that table; D and trimming were worked out from the DNA. The sample records 35,000 to 40,000 clones, approximately 76% being singletons. In germline, CDR1 is SGHRS, CDR2 YFSETQ. The CDR3 spans 15 residues. Losses at the gene ends were 6 bases for V and 3 bases for J; bases not matched to a gene: 8.

The gene calls are TRBV5-1 and TRBJ2-7; 11 bases map to TRBD2. Source material: PBMCs. The TCR sequence derives from a woman in her 30s in good health and CMV-seropositive. CDR3 region: CASTYPLAGVYEQYF. CDR3 sequence (DNA): TGCGCCAGCACCTACCCACTAGCGGGAGTCTACGAGCAGTACTTC.